This TCR beta chain is from a study of cytomegalovirus exposure and HLA in healthy donors. Background on the study: Earlier results showed roughly 110 million unique TCR beta sequences derived from around 170 million T cells. Genotyping of 400 or so donors showed that around 81% belonged to the Caucasian-associated ancestry cluster. Overall study findings and caveats: CMV serostatus was the sole immune exposure information available.

Regarding this clone: Its antigen is currently unknown.

Germline V CDR1 and CDR2: SGHNT, YYREEE (reference sequence). V was clipped by 4 bases and J by 4 bases; unmatched bases: 3. The CDR3 is made up of 13 amino acids. The PCR contained 60 Vbeta and 13 Jbeta primers. Measured with immunoSEQ multiplex PCR; TCRdb has only the in-frame clones, and not every one. The sample records roughly 68,000 clones, 50% to 80% being singletons. The source material was PBMCs. This TCR was sampled from a man aged 40-49 years in good health and CMV-seropositive. This chain links TRBV5-4 with TRBJ2-5; 8 bases are a match to TRBD1. The CDR3 DNA is TGTGCCAGCAGCCGTGACAGGGGAGAGACCCAGTACTTC. This encodes CASSRDRGETQYF.